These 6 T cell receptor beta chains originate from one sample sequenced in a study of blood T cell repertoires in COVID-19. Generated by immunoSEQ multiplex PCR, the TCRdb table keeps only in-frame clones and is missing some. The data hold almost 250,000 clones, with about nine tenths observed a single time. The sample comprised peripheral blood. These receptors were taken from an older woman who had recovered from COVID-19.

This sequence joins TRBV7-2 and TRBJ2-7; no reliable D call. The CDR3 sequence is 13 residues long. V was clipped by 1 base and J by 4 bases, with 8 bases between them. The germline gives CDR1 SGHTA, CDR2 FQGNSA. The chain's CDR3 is CASSLVNLYEQYF. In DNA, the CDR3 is TGTGCCAGCAGCTTAGTAAATCTTTACGAGCAGTACTTC.

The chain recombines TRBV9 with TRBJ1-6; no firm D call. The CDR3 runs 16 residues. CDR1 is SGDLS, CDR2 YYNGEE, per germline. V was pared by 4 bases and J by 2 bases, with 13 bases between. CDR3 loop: CASSPHGTPYNSPLHF. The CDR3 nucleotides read TGTGCCAGCAGCCCCCATGGCACCCCCTATAATTCACCCCTCCACTTT.

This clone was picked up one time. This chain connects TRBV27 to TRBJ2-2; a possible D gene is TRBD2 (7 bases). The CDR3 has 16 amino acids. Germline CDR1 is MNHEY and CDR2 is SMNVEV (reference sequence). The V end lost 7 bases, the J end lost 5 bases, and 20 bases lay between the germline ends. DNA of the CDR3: TGTGCCAGCACCACCATGGGGGGGCGGGTTACCGGGGAGCTGTTTTTT. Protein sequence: CASTTMGGRVTGELFF.

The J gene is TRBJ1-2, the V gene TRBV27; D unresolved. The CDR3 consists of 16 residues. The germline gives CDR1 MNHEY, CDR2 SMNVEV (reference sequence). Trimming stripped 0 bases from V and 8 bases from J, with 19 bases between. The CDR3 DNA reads TGTGCCAGCAGTTTATCGGGTTCGGGATCCCCGTGGGGCTACACCTTC. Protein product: CASSLSGSGSPWGYTF.

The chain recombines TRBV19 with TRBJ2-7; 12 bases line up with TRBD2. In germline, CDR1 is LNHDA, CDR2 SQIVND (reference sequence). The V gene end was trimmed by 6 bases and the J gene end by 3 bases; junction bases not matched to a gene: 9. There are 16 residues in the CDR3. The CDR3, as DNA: TGTGCCAGTAGCCGAACCGGACTAGCGGGGAACTACGAGCAGTACTTC. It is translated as CASSRTGLAGNYEQYF.

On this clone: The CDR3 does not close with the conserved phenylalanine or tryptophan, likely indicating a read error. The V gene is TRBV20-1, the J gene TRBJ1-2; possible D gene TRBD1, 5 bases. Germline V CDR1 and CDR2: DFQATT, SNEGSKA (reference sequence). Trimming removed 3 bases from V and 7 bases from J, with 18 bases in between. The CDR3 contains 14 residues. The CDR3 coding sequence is TGCAGTGCTAGTATCAAGTTCAGGGCTCTTGGCTACACCCTC. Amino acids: CSASIKFRALGYTL.